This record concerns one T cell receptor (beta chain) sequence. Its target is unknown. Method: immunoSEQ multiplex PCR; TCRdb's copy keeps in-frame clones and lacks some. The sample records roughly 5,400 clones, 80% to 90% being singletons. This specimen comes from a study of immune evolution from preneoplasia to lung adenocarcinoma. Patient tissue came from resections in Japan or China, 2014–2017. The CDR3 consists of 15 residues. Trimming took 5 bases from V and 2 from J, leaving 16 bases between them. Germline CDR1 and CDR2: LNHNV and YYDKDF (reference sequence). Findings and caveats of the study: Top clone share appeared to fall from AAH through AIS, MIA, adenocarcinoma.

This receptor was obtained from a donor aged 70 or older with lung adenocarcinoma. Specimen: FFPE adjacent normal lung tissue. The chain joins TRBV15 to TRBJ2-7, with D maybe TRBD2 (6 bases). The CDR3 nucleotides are TGTGCCACCAGCCCGACCCGGGAGAGGGCCTACGAGCAGTACTTC. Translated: CATSPTRERAYEQYF.